These 16 T cell receptor beta chains came from one sample sequenced in a study of blood T cell repertoires in COVID-19. Only in-frame clones appear in the TCRdb table, and some are missing; sequencing was by immunoSEQ multiplex PCR. The sample includes 300,000 to 350,000 clones, roughly nine tenths seen only once; the top ten take roughly a tenth. Sequencing input: PBMCs or T cells enriched from blood (not recorded which). The receptor set was obtained from a young woman who had recovered from COVID-19.

For the CDR3, the DNA is TGTGCCAGCAGCGGAGGACTAGCGGGGGTATACAATGAGCAGTTCTTC. This gives the protein CASSGGLAGVYNEQFF. V usage is TRBV11-2 and J usage is TRBJ2-1, with 13 bases that match TRBD2. This CDR3 comprises 16 residues. The junction had 5 bases not matched to a gene; V was cut back by 5 bases and J by 4 bases. CDR1 SGHAT and CDR2 FQNNGV come from the germline V gene.

The chain joins TRBV5-6 to TRBJ1-2; D remains unclear. The CDR3 extends over 13 amino acids. The V gene's germline CDR1 is SGHDT and CDR2 YYEEEE. V was clipped by 0 bases and J by 7 bases, with 10 bases between them. CDR3 in DNA: TGTGCCAGCAGCTTGGGACAACTAGGTGGCTACACCTTC. Amino acids: CASSLGQLGGYTF.

The chain links TRBV19 to TRBJ2-7, with 10 bases aligning to TRBD2. The V gene end was trimmed by 8 bases and the J gene end by 0 bases; junction bases not matched to a gene: 7. The CDR3 runs to 15 residues. Germline CDR1 LNHDA, CDR2 SQIVND (reference sequence). As DNA, the CDR3 is TGTGCCAGTCGGCTAGCGGGAGCGAACTCCTACGAGCAGTACTTC. This encodes CASRLAGANSYEQYF.

This clone appeared once. This chain connects TRBV5-4 to TRBJ1-2; 8 bases align to TRBD1. The CDR3 sequence is 16 residues long. V lost 4 bases and J lost 7; bases outside the gene matches: 15. Per germline, CDR1 SGHNT and CDR2 YYREEE (reference sequence). This CDR3 is CASSPGQGTMIRGYTF. In nucleotides, the CDR3 is TGTGCCAGCAGCCCCGGACAGGGTACAATGATCCGTGGCTACACCTTC.

The gene calls are TRBV10-3 and TRBJ1-6, with D possibly being TRBD1 (5 bases). The V gene lost 3 bases and the J gene lost 4 bases, with 13 bases spanning the gap. CDR1 is ENHRY, CDR2 SYGVKD, per germline. This CDR3 comprises 16 residues. The CDR3 region is CAISDPDSLYNSPLHF. CDR3 bases: TGTGCCATCAGTGACCCCGACAGCCTGTATAATTCACCCCTCCACTTT.

The rearrangement uses TRBV28 and TRBJ2-2; D unresolved. This CDR3 has 13 amino acids. V shed 7 bases and J shed 0 bases, with 6 bases lying between them. Per germline, CDR1 MDHEN and CDR2 SYDVKM. CDR3 protein: CASNSPNTGELFF. The CDR3 DNA reads as TGTGCCAGCAACAGCCCGAACACCGGGGAGCTGTTTTTT.

The rearrangement links TRBV5-1 to TRBJ1-4; TRBD1 agrees at 7 bases. J was trimmed by 7 bases and V by 4 bases; bases with no gene match: 10. The CDR3 has 15 residues. Germline CDR1 reads SGHRS; CDR2 reads YFSETQ. The CDR3 region has the DNA TGCGCCAGCAGCAGCCGACAGGGTTGGGGTGAAAAACTGTTTTTT. As protein: CASSSRQGWGEKLFF.

The chain combines TRBV7-8 with TRBJ1-1, with D perhaps matching TRBD1 (5 bases). Germline lookup yields CDR1 SGHVS and CDR2 FQNEAQ. This CDR3 is 13 amino acids long. Deletions cut 6 bases from V and 5 bases from J, with 13 bases between. CDR3 nucleotides: TGTGCCAGCAGTTTCGGGGGAGAAACTGAAGCTTTCTTT. It translates to CASSFGGETEAFF. The complete variable domain, with remaining parts taken from reference TRBV7-8 and TRBJ1-1, reads GAGVSQSPRYKVAKRGQDVALRCDPISGHVSLFWYQQALGQGPEFLTYFQNEAQLDKSGLPSDRFFAERPEGSVSTLKIQRTQQEDSAVYLCASSFGGETEAFFGQGTRLTVV.

V gene TRBV28 combines with J gene TRBJ2-1, with D possibly TRBD2 on 7 matching bases. There are 13 residues in the CDR3. Deletions cut 6 bases from V and 8 bases from J, with 14 bases between. Per the germline V gene, CDR1 is MDHEN and CDR2 is SYDVKM. This chain's CDR3 is CASRPTGRDEQFF. CDR3 sequence (DNA): TGTGCCAGCAGACCAACAGGGAGGGATGAGCAGTTCTTC. Based on the CDR3 plus reference TRBV28 and TRBJ2-1, the full variable domain is DVKVTQSSRYLVKRTGEKVFLECVQDMDHENMFWYRQDPGLGLRLIYFSYDVKMKEKGDIPEGYSVSREKKERFSLILESASTNQTSMYLCASRPTGRDEQFFGPGTRLTVL.

The chain recombines TRBV5-6 with TRBJ2-3; 15 nucleotides align to TRBD2. The V gene's germline CDR1 is SGHDT and CDR2 YYEEEE. CDR3 length: 17 amino acids. Trimming took 2 bases from V and 5 from J; bases not matched to a gene: 6. CDR3 sequence (DNA): TGTGCCAGCAGCTTTGGACTAGCGGGAGGGGTCAAAGATACGCAGTATTTT. Protein sequence: CASSFGLAGGVKDTQYF.

CDR3 region: CSASRGNTAGNTIYF. CDR3 coding DNA: TGCAGTGCTAGTCGGGGGAACACAGCTGGAAACACCATATATTTT. This rearrangement joins TRBV20-1 to TRBJ1-3; D may be TRBD1 (5 bases). CDR1 and CDR2 (germline): DFQATT, SNEGSKA (reference sequence). The CDR3 covers 15 residues. V was clipped by 3 bases and J by 2 bases, with 14 bases between them.

The rearrangement uses TRBV27 and TRBJ2-7; a weak D match, TRBD1 (5 bases). The CDR3 consists of 14 residues. Germline loops: CDR1 MNHEY, CDR2 SMNVEV (reference sequence). The V end lost 5 bases, the J end lost 2 bases, and 13 bases lay between the germline ends. CDR3 protein: CASSPTDMTYEQYF. The DNA of the CDR3 is TGTGCCAGCAGTCCGACGGACATGACCTACGAGCAGTACTTC.

The chain joins TRBV11-1 to TRBJ1-6, with TRBD1 matching over 8 bases. V lost 5 bases and J lost 9; bases outside the gene matches: 9. From germline, CDR1 is SGHAT and CDR2 FQDESV (reference sequence). The CDR3 covers 15 residues. CDR3 coding DNA: TGTGCCAGCAGCCCCGGGCAGGGGGCTTTTTCACCCCTCCACTTT. Protein sequence: CASSPGQGAFSPLHF.

The CDR3 protein is CASSSQTGDNEKLFF. CDR3 bases: TGTGCCAGCAGCTCCCAGACCGGGGATAATGAAAAACTGTTTTTT. This chain uses TRBV7-2 with TRBJ1-4, with unresolved D. V was pared by 4 bases and J by 4 bases, with 13 bases between. Germline CDR1 reads SGHTA; CDR2 reads FQGNSA. The CDR3 spans 15 residues.

The chain uses TRBV15 and TRBJ2-7; TRBD1 matches 11 bases. Germline V gives CDR1 LNHNV, CDR2 YYDKDF (reference sequence). CDR3 length: 15 amino acids. The V gene end was trimmed by 6 bases and the J gene end by 1 base; junction bases not matched to a gene: 5. This chain's CDR3 is CATRRDRGASYEQYF. The CDR3 region has the DNA TGTGCCACCAGAAGGGACAGGGGGGCGTCCTACGAGCAGTACTTC.

The chain carries TRBV11-2 and TRBJ1-3; D perhaps matches TRBD1 (6 bases). The CDR3 contains 17 residues. Germline V CDR1 and CDR2: SGHAT, FQNNGV. The V end was cut by 4 bases, the J end by 7 bases, with 23 bases between. The CDR3 reads CASSSSRGKGVRNTIYF. In DNA, the CDR3 is TGTGCCAGCAGCTCCTCAAGGGGGAAAGGGGTACGGAACACCATATATTTT.